Given below is one T cell receptor (beta chain) in context. The protocol was immunoSEQ multiplex PCR, while the TCRdb copy is restricted to in-frame clones and leaves out a portion. The sample shows some 250,000 clones, 90% of them seen only once. Trimming stripped 2 bases from V and 6 bases from J, with 19 bases between. This CDR3 region has 17 residues. Germline-derived CDR1 and CDR2 are MNHEY and SMNVEV (reference sequence). These data come from a study of cytomegalovirus exposure and HLA in healthy donors. The donors were in the roughly 130-subject validation cohort; that cohort was separate from the roughly 700-subject first cohort.

The chain links TRBV27 to TRBJ2-2; D is possibly TRBD2 (6 bases). Source material: PBMCs. This TCR came from a woman in her 30s in good health and CMV-seronegative. CDR3 in amino acids: CASSLGAGPRLSGELFF. The CDR3 region has the DNA TGTGCCAGCAGTTTAGGTGCGGGACCCAGGTTATCCGGGGAGCTGTTTTTT.